These T cell receptor beta chains were read from a single sample in a study of blood T cells in healthy people across ages. One entry per CDR3 protein results from TCRdb running MiXCR on the 5' RACE reads. The data show approximately 810,000 distinct CDR3 sequences, with 25% to 30% seen just once and 15% to 20% held by the top ten. Sequenced sample: blood. Receptor source: an elderly woman in good health. Both conserved end residues are part of each CDR3. The order of the fields is D gene, clone size, V gene, J gene, CDR3 protein, CDR3 DNA. A D gene is named only where the DNA matches it firmly. Clone sizes are given selectively: once, few, many, or a class where the clone is expanded.

D gene: TRBD2
clone size: -
V gene: TRBV7-2
J gene: TRBJ2-3
CDR3 protein: CASSLIAGGGDTQYF
CDR3 DNA: TGTGCCAGCAGCTTAATCGCGGGGGGCGGAGATACGCAGTATTTT

D gene: -
clone size: many
V gene: TRBV20-1
J gene: TRBJ1-2
CDR3 protein: CSARVGKGYTF
CDR3 DNA: TGCAGTGCTAGAGTTGGGAAGGGCTACACCTTC

D gene: -
clone size: few
V gene: TRBV24-1
J gene: TRBJ1-2
CDR3 protein: CATSDSRSVLNYGYTF
CDR3 DNA: TGTGCCACCAGTGATTCTCGATCAGTCTTAAACTATGGCTACACCTTC

D gene: -
clone size: -
V gene: TRBV20-1
J gene: TRBJ2-7
CDR3 protein: CSATIGATYEQYF
CDR3 DNA: TGCAGTGCGACGATCGGGGCTACCTACGAGCAGTACTTC

D gene: TRBD1
clone size: -
V gene: TRBV20-1
J gene: TRBJ1-5
CDR3 protein: CSAGGQYIQPQHF
CDR3 DNA: TGCAGTGCCGGGGGACAGTACATCCAGCCCCAGCATTTT

D gene: -
clone size: few
V gene: TRBV7-2
J gene: TRBJ2-5
CDR3 protein: CASSLVVGDETQYF
CDR3 DNA: TGTGCCAGCAGCTTAGTCGTGGGGGACGAGACCCAGTACTTC

D gene: -
clone size: -
V gene: TRBV12-3/TRBV12-4
J gene: TRBJ2-1
CDR3 protein: CASSFAEGRSHEQFF
CDR3 DNA: TGTGCCAGCAGTTTTGCGGAGGGGCGTTCCCATGAGCAGTTCTTC

D gene: TRBD1
clone size: -
V gene: TRBV18
J gene: TRBJ1-2
CDR3 protein: CASSPTTGVGYTF
CDR3 DNA: TGTGCCAGCTCACCAACGACAGGGGTAGGCTACACCTTC

D gene: -
clone size: many
V gene: TRBV3-1
J gene: TRBJ1-2
CDR3 protein: CASSLLNPGASGYTF
CDR3 DNA: TGTGCCAGCAGCCTCCTAAACCCCGGGGCCAGCGGCTACACCTTC

D gene: -
clone size: -
V gene: TRBV2
J gene: TRBJ1-5
CDR3 protein: CASSVQDSNQPQHF
CDR3 DNA: TGTGCCAGCAGTGTACAGGATAGCAATCAGCCCCAGCATTTT

D gene: TRBD1
clone size: many
V gene: TRBV20-1
J gene: TRBJ1-6
CDR3 protein: CSVWDRRTVNSPLHF
CDR3 DNA: TGCAGTGTTTGGGACAGGCGAACTGTTAATTCACCCCTCCACTTT

D gene: TRBD1
clone size: few
V gene: TRBV28
J gene: TRBJ1-6
CDR3 protein: CASSFPDRGLPLHF
CDR3 DNA: TGTGCCAGCAGTTTTCCGGACAGGGGTTTACCCCTCCACTTT

D gene: TRBD1
clone size: many
V gene: TRBV10-3
J gene: TRBJ1-2
CDR3 protein: CAISAKTGLVMSGYTF
CDR3 DNA: TGTGCCATCAGTGCGAAGACAGGGCTGGTGATGAGCGGCTACACCTTC

D gene: -
clone size: many
V gene: TRBV6-1
J gene: TRBJ2-5
CDR3 protein: CASSPLGATNYGPTQYF
CDR3 DNA: TGTGCCAGCAGTCCCCTAGGTGCTACTAACTACGGCCCGACCCAGTACTTC

D gene: -
clone size: many
V gene: TRBV29-1
J gene: TRBJ1-5
CDR3 protein: CSVGLAETPLYSNQPQHF
CDR3 DNA: TGCAGCGTTGGTTTGGCGGAAACCCCTCTGTATAGCAATCAGCCCCAGCATTTT

D gene: -
clone size: -
V gene: TRBV27
J gene: TRBJ1-5
CDR3 protein: CASSRIGTGGHQPQHF
CDR3 DNA: TGTGCCAGCAGCCGGATAGGGACCGGAGGGCATCAGCCCCAGCATTTT

D gene: TRBD1
clone size: -
V gene: TRBV7-2
J gene: TRBJ1-6
CDR3 protein: CASSTVRDSLVGSPLHF
CDR3 DNA: TGTGCCAGCAGCACCGTCCGGGACAGCTTGGTGGGGTCACCCCTCCACTTT

D gene: TRBD2
clone size: many
V gene: TRBV27
J gene: TRBJ2-5
CDR3 protein: CASSTRLAGVNQETQYF
CDR3 DNA: TGTGCCAGCAGTACGAGACTAGCGGGGGTTAATCAAGAGACCCAGTACTTC

D gene: -
clone size: -
V gene: TRBV18
J gene: TRBJ1-1
CDR3 protein: CASSLPRGENTEAFF
CDR3 DNA: TGTGCCAGCTCTCTTCCGAGGGGGGAGAACACTGAAGCTTTCTTT

D gene: -
clone size: many
V gene: TRBV6-1
J gene: TRBJ2-3
CDR3 protein: CASSGDLPQGRDTQYF
CDR3 DNA: TGTGCCAGCAGTGGGGACCTGCCACAGGGTCGGGATACGCAGTATTTT

D gene: -
clone size: -
V gene: TRBV29-1
J gene: TRBJ2-5
CDR3 protein: CSGRVLGKETQYF
CDR3 DNA: TGCAGCGGACGAGTCCTGGGCAAGGAGACCCAGTACTTC

D gene: -
clone size: many
V gene: TRBV7-9
J gene: TRBJ2-1
CDR3 protein: CASSLASQGVYNEQFF
CDR3 DNA: TGTGCCAGCAGCTTAGCGAGCCAGGGTGTCTACAATGAGCAGTTCTTC

D gene: -
clone size: many
V gene: TRBV6-2/TRBV6-3
J gene: TRBJ2-4
CDR3 protein: CASSYRPTGTLAKNIQYF
CDR3 DNA: TGTGCCAGCAGTTACCGTCCGACCGGCACTCTAGCCAAAAACATTCAGTACTTC

D gene: -
clone size: -
V gene: TRBV6-6
J gene: TRBJ1-5
CDR3 protein: CASSSSDQSNQPQHF
CDR3 DNA: TGTGCCAGCAGTTCGTCCGACCAGAGCAATCAGCCCCAGCATTTT

D gene: -
clone size: many
V gene: TRBV7-2
J gene: TRBJ1-5
CDR3 protein: CASSFGGSSNQPQHF
CDR3 DNA: TGTGCCAGCAGCTTTGGGGGTTCCAGCAATCAGCCCCAGCATTTT

D gene: -
clone size: many
V gene: TRBV29-1
J gene: TRBJ2-4
CDR3 protein: CSGSRGDGNIQYF
CDR3 DNA: TGCAGCGGGAGCAGGGGAGATGGAAACATTCAGTACTTC

D gene: TRBD2
clone size: many
V gene: TRBV5-1
J gene: TRBJ2-1
CDR3 protein: CASSTGTSGYNEQFF
CDR3 DNA: TGCGCCAGCAGCACCGGGACTAGCGGATACAATGAGCAGTTCTTC

D gene: -
clone size: few
V gene: TRBV19
J gene: TRBJ2-1
CDR3 protein: CASSIKGHEQFF
CDR3 DNA: TGTGCCAGTAGTATCAAGGGCCATGAGCAGTTCTTC

D gene: -
clone size: -
V gene: TRBV9
J gene: TRBJ2-3
CDR3 protein: CASSTSTRTTDTQYF
CDR3 DNA: TGTGCCAGCAGCACCTCGACTCGTACCACAGATACGCAGTATTTT

D gene: TRBD2
clone size: few
V gene: TRBV4-3
J gene: TRBJ2-1
CDR3 protein: CASSHPLASGGEGYNEQFF
CDR3 DNA: TGCGCCAGCAGCCATCCCTTGGCTAGCGGGGGGGAGGGCTACAATGAGCAGTTCTTC

D gene: TRBD1
clone size: many
V gene: TRBV9
J gene: TRBJ2-3
CDR3 protein: CASSARDRGPGTQYF
CDR3 DNA: TGTGCCAGCAGCGCACGGGACAGGGGACCGGGTACGCAGTATTTT

D gene: -
clone size: many
V gene: TRBV10-3
J gene: TRBJ1-5
CDR3 protein: CAISRGEDQPQHF
CDR3 DNA: TGTGCCATCAGTAGAGGGGAAGATCAGCCCCAGCATTTT